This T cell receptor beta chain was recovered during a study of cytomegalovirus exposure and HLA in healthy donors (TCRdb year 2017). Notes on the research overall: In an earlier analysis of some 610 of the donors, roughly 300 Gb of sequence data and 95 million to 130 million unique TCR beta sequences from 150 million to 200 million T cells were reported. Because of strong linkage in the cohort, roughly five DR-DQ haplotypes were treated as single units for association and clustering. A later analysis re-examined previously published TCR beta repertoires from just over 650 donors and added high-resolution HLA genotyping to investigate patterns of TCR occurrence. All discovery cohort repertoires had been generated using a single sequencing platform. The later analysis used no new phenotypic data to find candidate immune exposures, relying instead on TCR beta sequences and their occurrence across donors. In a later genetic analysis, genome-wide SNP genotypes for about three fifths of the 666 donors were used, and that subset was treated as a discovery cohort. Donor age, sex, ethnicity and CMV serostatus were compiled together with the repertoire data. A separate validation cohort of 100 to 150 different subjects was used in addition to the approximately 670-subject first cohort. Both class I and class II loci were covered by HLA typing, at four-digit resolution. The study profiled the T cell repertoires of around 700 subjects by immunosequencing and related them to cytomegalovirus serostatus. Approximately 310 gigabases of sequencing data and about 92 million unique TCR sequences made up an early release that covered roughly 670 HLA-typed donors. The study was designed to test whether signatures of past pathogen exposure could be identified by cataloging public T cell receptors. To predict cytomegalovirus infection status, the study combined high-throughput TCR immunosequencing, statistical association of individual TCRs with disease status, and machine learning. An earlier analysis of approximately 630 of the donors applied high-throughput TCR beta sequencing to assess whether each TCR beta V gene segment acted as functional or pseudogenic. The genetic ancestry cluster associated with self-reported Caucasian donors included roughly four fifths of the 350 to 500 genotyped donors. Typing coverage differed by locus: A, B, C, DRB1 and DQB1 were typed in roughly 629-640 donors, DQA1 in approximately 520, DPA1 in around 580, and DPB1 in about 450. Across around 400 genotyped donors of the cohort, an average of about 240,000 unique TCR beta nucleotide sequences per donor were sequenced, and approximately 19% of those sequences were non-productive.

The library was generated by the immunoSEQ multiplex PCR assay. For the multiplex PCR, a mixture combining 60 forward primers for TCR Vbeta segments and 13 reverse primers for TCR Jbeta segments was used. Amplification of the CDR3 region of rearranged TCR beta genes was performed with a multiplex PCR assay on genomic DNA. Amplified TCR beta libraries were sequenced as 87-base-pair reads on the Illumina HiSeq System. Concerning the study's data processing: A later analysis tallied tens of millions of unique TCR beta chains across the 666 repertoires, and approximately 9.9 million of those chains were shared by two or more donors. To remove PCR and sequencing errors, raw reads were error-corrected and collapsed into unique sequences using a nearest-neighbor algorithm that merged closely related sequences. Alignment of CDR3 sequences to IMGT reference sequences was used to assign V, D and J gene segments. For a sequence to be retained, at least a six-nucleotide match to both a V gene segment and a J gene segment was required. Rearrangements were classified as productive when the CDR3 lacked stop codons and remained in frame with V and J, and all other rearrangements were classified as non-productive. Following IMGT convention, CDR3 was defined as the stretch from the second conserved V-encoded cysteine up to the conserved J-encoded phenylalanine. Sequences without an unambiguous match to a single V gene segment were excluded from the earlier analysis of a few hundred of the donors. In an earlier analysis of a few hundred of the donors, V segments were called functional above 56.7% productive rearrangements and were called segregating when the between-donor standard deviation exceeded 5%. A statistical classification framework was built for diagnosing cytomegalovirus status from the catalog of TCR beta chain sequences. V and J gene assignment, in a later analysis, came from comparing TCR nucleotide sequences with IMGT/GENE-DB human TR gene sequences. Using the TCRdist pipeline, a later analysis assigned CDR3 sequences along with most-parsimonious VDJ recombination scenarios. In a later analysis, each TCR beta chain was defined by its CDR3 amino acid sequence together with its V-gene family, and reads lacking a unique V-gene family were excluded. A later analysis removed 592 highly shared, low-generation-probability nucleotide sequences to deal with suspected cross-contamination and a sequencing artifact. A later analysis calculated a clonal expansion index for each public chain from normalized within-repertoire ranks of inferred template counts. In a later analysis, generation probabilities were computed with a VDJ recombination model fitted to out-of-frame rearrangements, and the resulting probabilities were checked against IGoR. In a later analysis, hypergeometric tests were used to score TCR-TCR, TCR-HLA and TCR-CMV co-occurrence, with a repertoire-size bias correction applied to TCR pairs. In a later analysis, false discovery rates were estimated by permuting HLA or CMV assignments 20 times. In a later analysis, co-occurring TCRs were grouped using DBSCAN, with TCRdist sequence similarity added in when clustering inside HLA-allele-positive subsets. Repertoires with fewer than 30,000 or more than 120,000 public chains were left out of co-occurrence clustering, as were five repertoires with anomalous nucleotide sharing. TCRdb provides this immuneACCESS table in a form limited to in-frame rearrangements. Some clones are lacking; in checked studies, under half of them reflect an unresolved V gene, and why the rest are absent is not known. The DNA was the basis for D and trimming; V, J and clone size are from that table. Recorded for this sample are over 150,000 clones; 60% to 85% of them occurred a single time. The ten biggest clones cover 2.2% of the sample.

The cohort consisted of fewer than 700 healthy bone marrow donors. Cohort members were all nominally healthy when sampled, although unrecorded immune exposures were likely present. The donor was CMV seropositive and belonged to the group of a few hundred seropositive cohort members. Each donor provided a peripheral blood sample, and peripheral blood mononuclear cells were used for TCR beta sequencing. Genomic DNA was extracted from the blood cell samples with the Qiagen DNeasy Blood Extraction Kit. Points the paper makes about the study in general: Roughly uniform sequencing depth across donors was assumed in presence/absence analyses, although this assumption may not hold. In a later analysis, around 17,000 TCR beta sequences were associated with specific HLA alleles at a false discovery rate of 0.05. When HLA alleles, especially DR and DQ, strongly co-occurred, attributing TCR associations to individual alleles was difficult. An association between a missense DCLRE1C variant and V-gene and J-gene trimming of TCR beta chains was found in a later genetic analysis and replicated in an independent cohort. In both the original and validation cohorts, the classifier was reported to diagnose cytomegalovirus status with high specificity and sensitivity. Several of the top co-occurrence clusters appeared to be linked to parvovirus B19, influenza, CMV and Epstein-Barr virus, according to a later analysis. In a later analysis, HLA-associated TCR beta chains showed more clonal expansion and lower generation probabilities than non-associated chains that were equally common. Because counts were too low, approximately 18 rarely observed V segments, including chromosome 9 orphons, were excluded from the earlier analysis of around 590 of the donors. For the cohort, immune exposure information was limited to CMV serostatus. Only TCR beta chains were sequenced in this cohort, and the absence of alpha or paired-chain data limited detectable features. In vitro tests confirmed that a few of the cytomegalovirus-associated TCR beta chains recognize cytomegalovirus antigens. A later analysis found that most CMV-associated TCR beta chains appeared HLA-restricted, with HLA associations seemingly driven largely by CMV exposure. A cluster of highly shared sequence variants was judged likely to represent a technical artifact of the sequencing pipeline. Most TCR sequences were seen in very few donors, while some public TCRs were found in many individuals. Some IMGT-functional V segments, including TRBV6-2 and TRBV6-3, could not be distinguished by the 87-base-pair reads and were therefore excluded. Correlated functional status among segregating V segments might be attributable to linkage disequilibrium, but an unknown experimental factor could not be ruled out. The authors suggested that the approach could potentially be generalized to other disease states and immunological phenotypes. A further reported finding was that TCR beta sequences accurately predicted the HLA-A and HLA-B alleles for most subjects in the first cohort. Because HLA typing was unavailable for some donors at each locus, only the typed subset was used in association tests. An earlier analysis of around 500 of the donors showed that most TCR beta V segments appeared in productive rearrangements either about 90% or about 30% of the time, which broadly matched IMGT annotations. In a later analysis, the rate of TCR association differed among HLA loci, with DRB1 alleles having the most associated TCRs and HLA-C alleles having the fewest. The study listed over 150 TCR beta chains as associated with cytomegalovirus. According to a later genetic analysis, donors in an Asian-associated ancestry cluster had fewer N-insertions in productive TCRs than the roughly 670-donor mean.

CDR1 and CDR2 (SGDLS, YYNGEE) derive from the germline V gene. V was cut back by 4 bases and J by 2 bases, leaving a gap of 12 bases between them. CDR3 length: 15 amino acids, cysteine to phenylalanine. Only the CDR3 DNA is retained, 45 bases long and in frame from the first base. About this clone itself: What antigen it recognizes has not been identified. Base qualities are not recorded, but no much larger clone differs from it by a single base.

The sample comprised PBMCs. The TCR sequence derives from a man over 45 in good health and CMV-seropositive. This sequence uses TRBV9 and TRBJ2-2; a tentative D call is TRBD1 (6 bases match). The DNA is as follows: TGTGCCAGCAGCACAAGGGGGTACAACACCGGGGAGCTGTTTTTT. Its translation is CASSTRGYNTGELFF.